Below, 8 T cell receptor beta chains from the same sample are listed, as sequenced in a study of cytomegalovirus exposure and HLA in healthy donors. The PCR used 60 Vbeta and 13 Jbeta primers. TCRdb keeps only in-frame clones here, not all; method: immunoSEQ multiplex PCR. The sample has about 170,000 clones; roughly 81% are singletons. The sequenced material came from PBMCs. These receptors were obtained from a man aged 25-40 years in good health and CMV-seropositive.

CDR3 in amino acids: CASSYNRNTEAFF. Written as DNA, the CDR3 is TGTGCCAGCAGTTACAACAGGAACACTGAAGCTTTCTTT. V usage is TRBV6-5 and J usage is TRBJ1-1; no clear D. Germline V gene lookup returns CDR1 MNHEY and CDR2 SVGAGI. The CDR3 consists of 13 residues. V lost 2 bases and J lost 1, with 5 bases in between.

This rearrangement joins TRBV18 to TRBJ2-2, with D tentatively TRBD2 (6 bases). This CDR3 has 15 amino acids. The V gene's germline CDR1 is KGHSH and CDR2 LQKENI. V lost 4 bases to trimming and J lost 1 base, with 10 bases between them. This CDR3 reads CASSQMGLNTGELFF. In DNA, the CDR3 is TGTGCCAGCTCACAAATGGGACTGAACACCGGGGAGCTGTTTTTT.

This clone has only one observation. The gene calls are TRBV5-8 and TRBJ1-3, with a tentative D call TRBD1 (6 bases). Germline values: CDR1 SGHTS, CDR2 YDEGEE. V lost 1 base, J lost 0 bases, and 11 bases lay in between. This CDR3 is 16 amino acids long. For the CDR3, the DNA is TGTGCCAGCAGCTTGCGACAGGCAAGCTCTGGAAACACCATATATTTT. This sequence encodes CASSLRQASSGNTIYF.

This clone was found once. The rearrangement uses TRBV5-1 and TRBJ2-3, with a tentative D call TRBD1 (5 bases). Trimming shortened V by 1 base and J by 5 bases, and 14 bases separated the two germline ends. The CDR3 is made up of 15 amino acids. Germline loops: CDR1 SGHRS, CDR2 YFSETQ. DNA for the CDR3: TGCGCCAGCAGCTTGTTGGCAGGGCCGGGAGATACGCAGTATTTT. Amino acid sequence: CASSLLAGPGDTQYF.

The chain joins TRBV5-1 to TRBJ2-7, with a possible D match to TRBD1 (6 bases). There are 16 residues in the CDR3. Trimming pared 1 base from V and 4 bases from J, leaving 18 bases between. CDR1 is SGHRS, CDR2 YFSETQ, per germline. Here the CDR3 reads CASSLTHRAAVYEQYF. CDR3 DNA sequence: TGCGCCAGCAGCTTGACACACAGGGCGGCGGTGTACGAGCAGTACTTC.

The chain employs TRBV7-6 and TRBJ2-5; the match to TRBD2 covers 11 bases. Germline trimming cut 4 bases from V and 5 bases from J; bases unmatched to any gene: 3. Germline V lookup: CDR1 SGHVS, CDR2 FNYEAQ. The CDR3 has 14 residues. In DNA form, the CDR3 reads TGTGCCAGCAGCTATAGCGGGAGGGCGGAGACCCAGTACTTC. It codes for CASSYSGRAETQYF.

The chain carries TRBV5-5 and TRBJ1-4; maybe TRBD1 (5 bases). Germline CDR1 SGHKS, CDR2 YYEKEE (reference sequence). The CDR3 has 15 amino acids. V dropped 5 bases and J dropped 5 bases, with 16 bases sitting between them. The CDR3 loop is CASSTGGRGNEKLFF. The CDR3 DNA reads as TGTGCCAGCAGTACCGGCGGCCGGGGGAATGAAAAACTGTTTTTT.

This clone was observed a single time. V is TRBV11-3 and J is TRBJ1-1; D perhaps matches TRBD1 (6 bases). The CDR3 has 16 residues. V was shortened by 1 base and J by 0 bases, with 12 bases between the two germline ends. Germline CDR1 is SGHNT and CDR2 is YENEEA. The CDR3 nucleotides are TGTGCCAGCAGCTTAGTGCCAGGGGATATGAACACTGAAGCTTTCTTT. Its translation: CASSLVPGDMNTEAFF.